The clone carrying this TCR beta chain showed up just once. The target antigen is unknown. The data stem from a study of graft-versus-host responses after intestinal transplantation. Study-wide results and limits: In patients with graft-donor T cell macrochimerism, allograft graft-versus-host to host-versus-graft clonal ratios were high.

The CDR3 spans 13 residues. CDR1 and CDR2 (germline): SGHAT, FQNNGV. V was shortened by 3 bases and J by 10 bases, with 13 bases between the two germline ends. Only in-frame clones appear in the TCRdb table, and some are missing; sequencing was by immunoSEQ multiplex PCR. The table shows about 100,000 clones, with more than 85% occurring only once. V is TRBV11-2 and J is TRBJ1-3, with D possibly being TRBD1 (6 bases). The TCR originated in a human donor who was the organ donor for an intestinal transplant. The starting material was unstimulated CD4+ T cells sorted from spleen or lymph node cells, obtained before transplant. CDR3 loop: CASSLGADTTIYF. The DNA for the CDR3 is TGTGCCAGCAGCTTGGGGGCTGATACAACCATATATTTT. Full variable domain (outside the CDR3, taken from reference TRBV11-2 and TRBJ1-3): EAGVAQSPRYKIIEKRQSVAFWCNPISGHATLYWYQQILGQGPKLLIQFQNNGVVDDSQLPKDRFSAERLKGVDSTLKIQPAKLEDSAVYLCASSLGADTTIYFGEGSWLTVV.